This is a list of T cell receptor beta chains from one sample in a study of shared clonotypes between healthy human individuals. Data came from immunoSEQ multiplex PCR; TCRdb stores just in-frame clones and leaves some out. The table records 2.3 million or so clones, 93% of them present only once. Sequences were obtained from naive CD4+ T cells from PBMCs. These receptors came from a man between 18 and 35 years old in good health. Some clones in this sample may be carry-over from other donors' samples. Both conserved end residues are part of each CDR3. The D gene is left open where the match is weak. The listing skips clone size in some rows; elsewhere it reads once, few, many or a size class.

size | D | J | V | DNA | CDR3
NA | NA | TRBJ2-2 | TRBV7-3 | TGTGCCAGCAGCTTCCCTGGGGCCGGGGAGCTGTTTTTT | CASSFPGAGELFF
NA | NA | TRBJ2-2 | TRBV2 | TGTGCCAGCAGTTTATCAGCTGCGAACACCGGGGAGCTGTTTTTT | CASSLSAANTGELFF
NA | NA | TRBJ2-5 | TRBV21-1 | TGTGCCAGCAGCAAAATGGAACAGCCTGGGGAGACCCAGTACTTC | CASSKMEQPGETQYF
NA | TRBD2 | TRBJ2-5 | TRBV7-3 | TGTGCCAGCAGCTTAGCGGGAGGCCAGGAGACCCAGTACTTC | CASSLAGGQETQYF
NA | TRBD1 | TRBJ1-3 | TRBV4-2 | TGTGCCAGCAGCCAAAGACAGGGGAACGAAAACACCATATATTTT | CASSQRQGNENTIYF
NA | NA | TRBJ2-3 | TRBV28 | TGTGCCAGCAGTTTATTGGACACCCATACGCAGTATTTT | CASSLLDTHTQYF
NA | NA | TRBJ1-3 | TRBV2 | TGTGCCAGCAGTTCGGAGGGGATGAACACCATATATTTT | CASSSEGMNTIYF
NA | TRBD2 | TRBJ2-7 | TRBV7-2 | TGTGCCAGCAGCCCTGGGACTAGCGCCTACGAGCAGTACTTC | CASSPGTSAYEQYF
NA | TRBD1 | TRBJ2-7 | TRBV11-2 | TGTGCCAGCAGCCCCTCAGCCGGACAGGGACAGCAGTACTTC | CASSPSAGQGQQYF
NA | NA | TRBJ1-1 | TRBV5-4 | TGTGCCAGCAGCTTGGAGGTCAGGAACACTGAAGCTTTCTTT | CASSLEVRNTEAFF
NA | TRBD1 | TRBJ1-2 | TRBV28 | TGTGCCAGCAGTTTGTTTAAGACGACAGGGAGCTATGGCTACACCTTC | CASSLFKTTGSYGYTF
NA | NA | TRBJ2-7 | TRBV28 | TGTGCCAGCAGTTTGGGGCACCCGTACGAGCAGTACTTC | CASSLGHPYEQYF
NA | TRBD2 | TRBJ2-3 | TRBV29-1 | TGCAGCGTTGCGGGGGGGCCCCGCACAGATACGCAGTATTTT | CSVAGGPRTDTQYF
once | NA | TRBJ2-1 | TRBV6-5 | TGTGCCAGCAGTTATTCGGGGCTAGGAGTGGGCAATGAGCAGTTCTTC | CASSYSGLGVGNEQFF
NA | NA | TRBJ2-5 | TRBV5-4 | TGTGCCAGCAGCTTCACAGCCGTCCAAGAGACCCAGTACTTC | CASSFTAVQETQYF
NA | TRBD1 | TRBJ2-5 | TRBV9 | TGTGCCAGCAGCGCATCTCCTACAGGGGAGATGGAGACCCAGTACTTC | CASSASPTGEMETQYF
NA | NA | TRBJ1-4 | TRBV5-4 | TGTGCCAGCAGCACTAGACAGGCCCATAATGAAAAACTGTTTTTT | CASSTRQAHNEKLFF
NA | TRBD1 | TRBJ2-7 | TRBV2 | TGTGCCAGCGACGACAGGGGGCTCTACGAGCAGTACTTC | CASDDRGLYEQYF
NA | NA | TRBJ1-3 | TRBV5-1 | TGCGCCAGCAGCTTGGACAGGAGGGGAAACACCATATATTTT | CASSLDRRGNTIYF
NA | NA | TRBJ2-5 | TRBV7-3 | TGTGCCAGCAGCTTAAGCGGAGCCCAGGAGACCCAGTACTTC | CASSLSGAQETQYF
few | NA | TRBJ1-2 | TRBV30 | TGTGCCTGGAGCCTAAGGGTAGTGGAATTCTATGGCTACACCTTC | CAWSLRVVEFYGYTF
NA | NA | TRBJ2-2 | TRBV5-1 | TGCGCCAGCAGGGAACCAGGGGCCGGGGAGCTGTTTTTT | CASREPGAGELFF
NA | NA | TRBJ2-5 | TRBV11-1 | TGTGCCAGCAGCTTAGTCCTACCGAACCAAGAGACCCAGTACTTC | CASSLVLPNQETQYF
NA | TRBD1 | TRBJ2-7 | TRBV2 | TGTGCCAGCAGTCCATCGGGACAGGGGTCTGGCGAGCAGTACTTC | CASSPSGQGSGEQYF
NA | NA | TRBJ1-5 | TRBV19 | TGTGCCAGTAGTCGGACAGTTATGCGCAATCAGCCCCAGCATTTT | CASSRTVMRNQPQHF
NA | NA | TRBJ2-1 | TRBV7-6 | TGTGCCAGCAGCTTAACTCGGACTACGGGGCACAATGAGCAGTTCTTC | CASSLTRTTGHNEQFF
NA | NA | TRBJ2-7 | TRBV4-3 | TGCGCCAGCAGCCAGGCGTACCACTCGGCCTACGAGCAGTACTTC | CASSQAYHSAYEQYF
NA | NA | TRBJ2-3 | TRBV29-1 | TGCAGCGGGCGACAGGGAGGGAGCACAGATACGCAGTATTTT | CSGRQGGSTDTQYF
NA | TRBD2 | TRBJ2-3 | TRBV19 | TGTGCCAGTAGTCCCTCCGGGACTAGTAAAGGCACAGATACGCAGTATTTT | CASSPSGTSKGTDTQYF
NA | TRBD1 | TRBJ1-5 | TRBV18 | TGTGCCAGCTCACCAACAGGGGGTGGCAATCAGCCCCAGCATTTT | CASSPTGGGNQPQHF
NA | NA | TRBJ1-4 | TRBV25-1 | TGTGCCAGCAGTGAATGGGCAGGGCTTAATGAAAAACTGTTTTTT | CASSEWAGLNEKLFF
few | NA | TRBJ1-1 | TRBV5-5 | TGTGCCAGCAGCGTACTTCTGCAGAATCCTCAACCTGAAGCTTTCTTT | CASSVLLQNPQPEAFF
NA | NA | TRBJ2-2 | TRBV28 | TGTGCCAGCAGTTTCCTAACAGGGAACACCGGGGAGCTGTTTTTT | CASSFLTGNTGELFF
NA | NA | TRBJ2-7 | TRBV7-2 | TGTGCCAGCAGCTTAGACAGCGGAAGCTCCTACGAGCAGTACTTC | CASSLDSGSSYEQYF
NA | NA | TRBJ2-7 | TRBV30 | TGTGCCTGGGAGCGGGCTCCTAGGAGCGAGCAGTACTTC | CAWERAPRSEQYF
NA | NA | TRBJ1-2 | TRBV15 | TGTGCCACCAGCAGAGATTATCCGACGGCTCGGGGCCCGTATGGCTACACCTTC | CATSRDYPTARGPYGYTF
NA | NA | TRBJ1-5 | TRBV5-1 | TGCGCCAGCAGCCTGGCGGGGAAGGGGAATCAGCCCCAGCATTTT | CASSLAGKGNQPQHF
NA | NA | TRBJ2-1 | TRBV10-3 | TGTGCCATCAGTTCGCCTCGCCTTTTTAATGAGCAGTTCTTC | CAISSPRLFNEQFF
once | NA | TRBJ1-1 | TRBV6-1 | TGTGCCAGCAGTGACAGGCCCCTTACCTTATCTGAAGCTTTCTTT | CASSDRPLTLSEAFF
NA | NA | TRBJ2-1 | TRBV20-1 | TGCAGACCGCTAGGGAACAATGAGCAGTTCTTC | CRPLGNNEQFF
NA | NA | TRBJ1-5 | TRBV5-1 | TGCGCCAGCAGCTTGGGGCAGGGTAGCAATCAGCCCCAGCATTTT | CASSLGQGSNQPQHF
NA | NA | TRBJ1-1 | TRBV11-2 | TGTGCCAGCAGCTCCCTTGGGGGGTGGACTGAAGCTTTCTTT | CASSSLGGWTEAFF
NA | NA | TRBJ1-2 | TRBV9 | TGTGCCAGCAGCGTAGCCAACGGCGCCTTCTATGGCTACACCTTC | CASSVANGAFYGYTF
NA | NA | TRBJ2-3 | TRBV5-6 | TGTGCCAGCAGCTTGATGGAGGGTGTCACAGATACGCAGTATTTT | CASSLMEGVTDTQYF
NA | TRBD2 | TRBJ2-5 | TRBV6-1 | TGTGCCAGCAGTGACGGGGGGAGGGCCGAGGAGACCCAGTACTTC | CASSDGGRAEETQYF
once | NA | TRBJ2-2 | TRBV6-1 | TGTGCCAGCAGTGAAGCGGGGGCTCGGAACACCGGGGAGCTGTTTTTT | CASSEAGARNTGELFF
NA | NA | TRBJ1-1 | TRBV18 | TGTGCCAGCTCATCCGAGACAGGTTATATCGCTGAAGCTTTCTTT | CASSSETGYIAEAFF
NA | NA | TRBJ2-2 | TRBV28 | TGTGCCAGCAGTTTATATCTGAGGCCGTCCGGGGAGCTGTTTTTT | CASSLYLRPSGELFF
NA | TRBD1 | TRBJ1-2 | TRBV2 | TGTGCCAGCAATTCGGACAGGGGGCTGGATGGCTACACCTTC | CASNSDRGLDGYTF
NA | TRBD1 | TRBJ2-1 | TRBV11-2 | TGTGCCAGCAGCTTTCGGACAGGGTCTGTACCTGAGCAGTTCTTC | CASSFRTGSVPEQFF
NA | NA | TRBJ1-5 | TRBV5-8 | TGTGCCAGCAGCTTGGGGCTGACAGAATTGCGGGACAATCAGCCCCAGCATTTT | CASSLGLTELRDNQPQHF
NA | TRBD1 | TRBJ2-7 | TRBV28 | TGTGCCAGCGCCTACCCTGCGCAGGGGGTCTACGAGCAGTACTTC | CASAYPAQGVYEQYF